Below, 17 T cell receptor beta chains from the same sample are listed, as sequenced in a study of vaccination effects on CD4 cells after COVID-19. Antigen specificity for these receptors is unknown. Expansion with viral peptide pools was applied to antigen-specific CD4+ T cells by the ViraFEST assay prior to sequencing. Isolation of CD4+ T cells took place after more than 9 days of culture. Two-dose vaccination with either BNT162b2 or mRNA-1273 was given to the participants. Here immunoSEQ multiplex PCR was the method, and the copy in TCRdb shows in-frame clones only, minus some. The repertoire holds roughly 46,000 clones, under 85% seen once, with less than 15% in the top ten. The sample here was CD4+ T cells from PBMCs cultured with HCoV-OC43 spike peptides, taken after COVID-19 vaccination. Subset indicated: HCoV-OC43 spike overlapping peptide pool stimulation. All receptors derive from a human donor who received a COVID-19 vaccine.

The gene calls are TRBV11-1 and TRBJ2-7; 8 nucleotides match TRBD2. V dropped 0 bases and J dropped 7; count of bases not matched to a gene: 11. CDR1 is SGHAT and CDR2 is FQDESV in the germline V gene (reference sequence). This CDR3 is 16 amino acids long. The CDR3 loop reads CASSLASGTRMGEQYF. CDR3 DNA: TGTGCCAGCAGCTTAGCTTCCGGGACTAGGATGGGGGAGCAGTACTTC.

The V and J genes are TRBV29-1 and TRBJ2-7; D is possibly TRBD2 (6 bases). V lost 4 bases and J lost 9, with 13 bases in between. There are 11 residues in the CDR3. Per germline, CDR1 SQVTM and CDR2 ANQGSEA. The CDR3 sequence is CSVVGSSGQYF. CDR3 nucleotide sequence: TGCAGCGTTGTGGGAAGTAGCGGGCAGTACTTC.

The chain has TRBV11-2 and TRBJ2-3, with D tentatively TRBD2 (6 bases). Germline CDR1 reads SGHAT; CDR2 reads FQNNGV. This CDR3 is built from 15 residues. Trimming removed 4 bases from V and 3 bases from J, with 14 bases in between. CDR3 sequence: CASSSMGTVTDTQYF. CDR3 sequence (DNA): TGTGCCAGCAGCTCTATGGGGACTGTTACAGATACGCAGTATTTT.

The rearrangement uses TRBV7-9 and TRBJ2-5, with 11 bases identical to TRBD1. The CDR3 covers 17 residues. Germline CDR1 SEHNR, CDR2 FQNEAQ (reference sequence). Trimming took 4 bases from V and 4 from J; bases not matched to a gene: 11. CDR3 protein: CASSSRTRDRGRETQYF. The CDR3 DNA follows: TGTGCCAGCAGCTCACGAACCCGGGACAGGGGGAGAGAGACCCAGTACTTC.

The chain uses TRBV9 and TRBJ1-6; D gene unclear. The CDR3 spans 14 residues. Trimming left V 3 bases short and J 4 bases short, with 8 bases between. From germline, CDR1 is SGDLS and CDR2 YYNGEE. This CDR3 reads CASSGRTYNSPLHF. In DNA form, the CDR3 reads TGTGCCAGCAGCGGAAGGACGTATAATTCACCCCTCCACTTT.

The CDR3: CASSIDGSRSGYTF. The CDR3 region has the DNA TGTGCCAGTAGTATAGATGGCTCCCGTTCCGGCTACACCTTC. The V and J genes are TRBV19 and TRBJ1-2, with D unresolved. V was pared by 0 bases and J by 8 bases, with 13 bases between. The CDR3 is 14 residues long. The germline V gene has CDR1 LNHDA and CDR2 SQIVND (reference sequence).

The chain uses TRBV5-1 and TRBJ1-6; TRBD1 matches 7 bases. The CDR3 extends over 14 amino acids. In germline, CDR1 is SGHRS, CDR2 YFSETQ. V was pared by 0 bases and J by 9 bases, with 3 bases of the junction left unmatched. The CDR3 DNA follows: TGCGCCAGCAGCTTGGTTTCAGGGGGTTCACCCCTCCACTTT. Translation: CASSLVSGGSPLHF. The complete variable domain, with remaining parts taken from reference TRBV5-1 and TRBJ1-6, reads KAGVTQTPRYLIKTRGQQVTLSCSPISGHRSVSWYQQTPGQGLQFLFEYFSETQRNKGNFPGRFSGRQFSNSRSEMNVSTLELGDSALYLCASSLVSGGSPLHFGNGTRLTVT.

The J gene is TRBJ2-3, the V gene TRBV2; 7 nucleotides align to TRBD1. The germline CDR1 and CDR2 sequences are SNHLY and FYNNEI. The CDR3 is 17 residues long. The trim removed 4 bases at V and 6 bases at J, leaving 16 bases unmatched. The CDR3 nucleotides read TGTGCCAGCAGTGCCGGGGCAGGGGGTTTGAAGTCGGATACGCAGTATTTT. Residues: CASSAGAGGLKSDTQYF.

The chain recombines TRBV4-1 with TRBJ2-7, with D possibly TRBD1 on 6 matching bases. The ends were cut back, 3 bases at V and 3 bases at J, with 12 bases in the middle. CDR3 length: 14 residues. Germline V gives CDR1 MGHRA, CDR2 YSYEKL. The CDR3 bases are TGCGCCAGCAGCCAGGGTCAGGGGCTCTACGAGCAGTACTTC. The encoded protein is CASSQGQGLYEQYF.

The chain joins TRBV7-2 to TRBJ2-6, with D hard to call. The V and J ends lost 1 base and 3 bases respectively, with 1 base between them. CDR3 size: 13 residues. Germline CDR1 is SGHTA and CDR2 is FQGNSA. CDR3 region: CASSLDGANVLTF. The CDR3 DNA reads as TGTGCCAGCAGCTTAGATGGGGCCAACGTCCTGACTTTC. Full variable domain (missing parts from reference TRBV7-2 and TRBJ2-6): GAGVSQSPSNKVTEKGKDVELRCDPISGHTALYWYRQSLGQGLEFLIYFQGNSAPDKSGLPSDRFSAERTGGSVSTLTIQRTQQEDSAVYLCASSLDGANVLTFGAGSRLTVL.

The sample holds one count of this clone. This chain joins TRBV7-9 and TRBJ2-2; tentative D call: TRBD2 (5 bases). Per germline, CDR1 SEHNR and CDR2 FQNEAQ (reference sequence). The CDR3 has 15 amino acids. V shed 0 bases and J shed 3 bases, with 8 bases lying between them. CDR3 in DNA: TGTGCCAGCAGCTTAGCTAGCGAACACACCGGGGAGCTGTTTTTT. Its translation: CASSLASEHTGELFF.

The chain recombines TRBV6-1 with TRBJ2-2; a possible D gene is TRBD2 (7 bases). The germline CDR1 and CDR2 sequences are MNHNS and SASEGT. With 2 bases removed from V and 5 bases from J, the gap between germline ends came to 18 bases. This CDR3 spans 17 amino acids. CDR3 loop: CASSEIGWEGVTGELFF. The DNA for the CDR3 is TGTGCCAGCAGTGAAATAGGTTGGGAGGGGGTGACCGGGGAGCTGTTTTTT.

CDR3 loop: CASSLERTGPTGELFF. DNA for the CDR3: TGTGCCAGCAGCTTAGAACGTACAGGGCCCACCGGGGAGCTGTTTTTT. The rearrangement links TRBV11-2 to TRBJ2-2, with D possibly being TRBD1 (6 bases). CDR3 length: 16 residues. V gave up 0 bases and J gave up 4 bases, with 12 bases separating them. In germline, CDR1 is SGHAT, CDR2 FQNNGV.

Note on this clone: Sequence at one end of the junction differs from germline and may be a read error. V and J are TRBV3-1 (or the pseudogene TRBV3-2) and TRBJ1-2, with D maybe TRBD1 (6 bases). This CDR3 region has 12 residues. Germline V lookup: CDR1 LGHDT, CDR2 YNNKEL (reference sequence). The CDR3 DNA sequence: TGTGCCAGCAGCTCCGAGACGAGACAGGCATCCTTC. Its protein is CASSSETRQASF.

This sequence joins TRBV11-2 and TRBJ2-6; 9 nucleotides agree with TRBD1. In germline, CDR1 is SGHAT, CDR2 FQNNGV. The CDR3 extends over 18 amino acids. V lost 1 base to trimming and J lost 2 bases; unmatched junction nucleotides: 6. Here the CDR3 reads CASSLVATGGTGANVLTF. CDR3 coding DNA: TGTGCCAGCAGCTTAGTAGCGACAGGGGGTACTGGGGCCAACGTCCTGACTTTC.

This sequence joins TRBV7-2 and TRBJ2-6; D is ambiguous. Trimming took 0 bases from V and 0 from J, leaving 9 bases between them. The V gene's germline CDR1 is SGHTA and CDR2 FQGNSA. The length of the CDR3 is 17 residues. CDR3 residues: CASSLAAVGSGANVLTF. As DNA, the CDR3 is TGTGCCAGCAGCTTAGCCGCAGTCGGCTCTGGGGCCAACGTCCTGACTTTC.

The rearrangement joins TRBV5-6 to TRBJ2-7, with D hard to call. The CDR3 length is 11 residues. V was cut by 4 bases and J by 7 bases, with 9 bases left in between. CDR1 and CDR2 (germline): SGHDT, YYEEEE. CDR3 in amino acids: CASSRRQEQYF. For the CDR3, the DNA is TGTGCCAGCAGCAGAAGACAAGAGCAGTACTTC.